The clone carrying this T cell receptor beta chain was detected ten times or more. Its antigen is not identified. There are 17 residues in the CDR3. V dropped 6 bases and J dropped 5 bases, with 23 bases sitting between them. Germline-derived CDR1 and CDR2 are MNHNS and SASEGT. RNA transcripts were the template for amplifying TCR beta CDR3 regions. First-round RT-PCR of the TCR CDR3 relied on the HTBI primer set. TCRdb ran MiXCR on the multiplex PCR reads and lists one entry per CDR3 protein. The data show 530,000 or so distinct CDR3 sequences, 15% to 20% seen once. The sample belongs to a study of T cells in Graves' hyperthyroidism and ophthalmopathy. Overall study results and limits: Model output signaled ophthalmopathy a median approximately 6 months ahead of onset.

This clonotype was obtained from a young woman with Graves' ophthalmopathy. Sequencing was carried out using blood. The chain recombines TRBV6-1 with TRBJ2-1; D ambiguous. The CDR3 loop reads CASRAALRGPGNNEQFF. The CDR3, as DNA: TGTGCCAGCAGGGCGGCTCTTCGTGGACCAGGCAACAATGAGCAGTTCTTC.